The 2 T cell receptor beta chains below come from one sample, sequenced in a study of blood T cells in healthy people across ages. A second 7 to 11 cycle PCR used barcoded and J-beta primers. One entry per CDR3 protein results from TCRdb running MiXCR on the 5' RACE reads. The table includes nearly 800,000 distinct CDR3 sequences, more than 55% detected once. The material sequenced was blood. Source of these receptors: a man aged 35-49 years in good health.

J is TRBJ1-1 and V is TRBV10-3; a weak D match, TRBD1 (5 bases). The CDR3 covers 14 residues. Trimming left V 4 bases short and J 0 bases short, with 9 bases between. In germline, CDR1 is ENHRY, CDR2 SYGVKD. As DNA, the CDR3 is TGTGCCATCAGTGGGGGAGGGGTGAACACTGAAGCTTTCTTT. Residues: CAISGGGVNTEAFF.

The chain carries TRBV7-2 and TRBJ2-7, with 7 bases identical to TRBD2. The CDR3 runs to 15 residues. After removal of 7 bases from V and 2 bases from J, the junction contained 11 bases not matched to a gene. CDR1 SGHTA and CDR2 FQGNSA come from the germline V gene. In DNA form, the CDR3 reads TGTGCCAGCACCCAAAGAGCGGGATCCACCTACGAGCAGTACTTC. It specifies CASTQRAGSTYEQYF.